This T cell receptor beta chain was recorded in a study of T cell responses to AZD1222 COVID-19 vaccine. Findings and limits, study-wide: Nearly half of the spike-specific TCRs reportedly recognize variant regions that carry no mutations.

This CDR3 spans 17 amino acids. From germline, CDR1 is SGHVS and CDR2 FQNEAQ. Germline trimming cut 3 bases from V and 3 bases from J; bases unmatched to any gene: 10. This clone was detected ten times or more. Its antigen is undetermined. The method was immunoSEQ multiplex PCR; TCRdb's version includes in-frame clones alone and lacks a portion of them. The sample yields 120,000 or so clones, around nine tenths seen once. This sequence was found in an adult in good health. Sequencing was performed on peripheral blood, taken on day 0 of AZD1222 vaccination. The chain combines TRBV7-8 with TRBJ1-4; TRBD1 matches at 7 bases. The CDR3 sequence is CASSFWGQGGSNEKLFF. The DNA of the CDR3 is TGTGCCAGCAGCTTCTGGGGCCAGGGGGGTTCTAATGAAAAACTGTTTTTT.